This T cell receptor (beta chain) appears in the sequencing data of a study of shared clonotypes between healthy human individuals. V lost 4 bases and J 4 bases, leaving 10 bases between the germline ends. CDR1 is MNHEY, CDR2 SMNVEV, per germline (reference sequence). This CDR3 spans 13 amino acids. The table came from immunoSEQ multiplex PCR; TCRdb's copy has only in-frame clones and leaves some out. In the table there are some 1 million clones, under 80% of which are singletons. Donors included only healthy HIV-negative adults lacking recent acute infections or vaccinations. Study outcomes and limitations: The study found roughly 5% of naive CD4 clonotypes shared across a handful of donors.

As concerns this clone: The antigen is not known.

The sample taken for sequencing was memory CD4+ T cells sorted from blood. Noted subset: CD45RA-negative fraction. This sequence was found in a man younger than 35 in good health. The rearrangement links TRBV27 to TRBJ1-2; D unclear. CDR3: CASSWVGGYGYTF. The CDR3 bases are TGTGCCAGCAGTTGGGTGGGAGGCTATGGCTACACCTTC.